This T cell receptor beta chain came from a study of OX40 agonist ivuxolimab in advanced cancers. At the level of the study: In this trial design, patients received ivuxolimab intravenously at 0.01 to 10 mg/kg every 2 weeks. A history of anti-PD-1, anti-PD-L1 or anti-CTLA-4 therapy was acceptable, and about 40% had some. Patients assigned to dose escalation were diagnosed with hepatocellular carcinoma, melanoma, renal cell or head and neck cancer.

Deletions cut 1 base from V and 0 bases from J, with 11 bases between. The CDR3 sequence is 16 residues long. Germline-derived CDR1 and CDR2 are SGHTA and FQGNSA. Generated by immunoSEQ multiplex PCR, the TCRdb table keeps only in-frame clones and is missing some. The table has about 63,000 clones, around 88% seen once. The source of this sequence is an adult with an advanced solid tumor such as melanoma, head and neck, liver or kidney cancer. This specimen consisted of CD4+ or CD8+ T cells sorted from blood, obtained in a trial of the OX40 agonist ivuxolimab. The rearrangement uses TRBV7-2 and TRBJ2-3; perhaps TRBD1 as D (6 bases). In DNA form, the CDR3 reads TGTGCCAGCAGCTTAGACAGGGCCCCTAGCACAGATACGCAGTATTTT. It encodes CASSLDRAPSTDTQYF.